Below are 22 T cell receptor beta chains sequenced from a single sample in a study of control samples from healthy donors and cancer patients. The repertoire was sequenced with immunoSEQ multiplex PCR; TCRdb's copy has only in-frame clones and lacks some. The sample lists tens of thousands of clones; approximately 88% were seen once. Sequencing input: PBMCs. The receptors derive from a woman in her 50s with colorectal cancer.

CDR3 in DNA: TGTGCCAGCGGAATCCCGGGACAGGGGGTAACTGAAGCTTTCTTT. Amino acid sequence: CASGIPGQGVTEAFF. This chain joins TRBV28 and TRBJ1-1, with 11 bases that match TRBD1. Germline V gene lookup returns CDR1 MDHEN and CDR2 SYDVKM. The CDR3 is made up of 15 amino acids. V dropped 8 bases and J dropped 5; count of bases not matched to a gene: 10.

The CDR3 region is CATSRAIRSVAGENNEQFF. The CDR3 bases are TGTGCCACCAGCAGAGCCATAAGATCTGTGGCGGGGGAGAACAATGAGCAGTTCTTC. This chain connects TRBV15 to TRBJ2-1; 7 positions match TRBD2. This CDR3 region has 19 residues. CDR1 and CDR2 (germline): LNHNV, YYDKDF (reference sequence). V lost 1 base to trimming and J lost 5 bases; unmatched junction nucleotides: 17.

As DNA, the CDR3 is TGTGCCAGCAGCTACGGACAGCAAGAGACCCAGTACTTC. The encoded protein is CASSYGQQETQYF. The V and J genes are TRBV7-3 and TRBJ2-5; a possible D gene is TRBD1 (6 bases). The germline V gene encodes CDR1 SGHTA and CDR2 FQGTGA. The CDR3 runs to 13 residues. V was cut by 4 bases and J by 2 bases, with 8 bases left in between.

The V gene is TRBV5-6, the J gene TRBJ2-6; D not resolved. The germline V and J ends were trimmed by 4 bases and 3 bases, with 8 bases remaining between them. Germline values: CDR1 SGHDT, CDR2 YYEEEE. The CDR3 length is 14 residues. Written as DNA, the CDR3 is TGTGCCAGCAGCAACACGGGTGGGGCCAACGTCCTGACTTTC. Its protein is CASSNTGGANVLTF.

CDR3 in amino acids: CASTAGQGAHSPLHF. CDR3 bases: TGTGCCAGTACTGCGGGACAGGGTGCACATTCACCCCTCCACTTT. V and J are TRBV19 and TRBJ1-6, with 9 bases that match TRBD1. The CDR3 spans 15 residues. After removal of 7 bases from V and 8 bases from J, the junction contained 9 bases not matched to a gene. Germline loops: CDR1 LNHDA, CDR2 SQIVND (reference sequence).

The rearrangement links TRBV7-2 to TRBJ1-2; tentative D call: TRBD1 (5 bases). V lost 5 bases to trimming and J lost 7 bases, with 14 bases between them. The CDR3 spans 13 residues. CDR1 SGHTA and CDR2 FQGNSA come from the germline V gene. In DNA form, the CDR3 reads TGTGCCAGCAGCCCAAGACAGACGGGTGGCTACACCTTC. Translation gives CASSPRQTGGYTF.

The chain carries TRBV24-1 and TRBJ2-1; TRBD1 agrees at 9 bases. Germline V gives CDR1 KGHDR, CDR2 SFDVKD. With V trimmed by 3 bases and J by 0 bases, 5 bases remained unmatched. The CDR3 spans 17 residues. CDR3 bases: TGTGCCACCAGTGATCCGGGACAGGGCCTCTCCTACAATGAGCAGTTCTTC. Translation: CATSDPGQGLSYNEQFF.

This chain connects TRBV5-1 to TRBJ2-3; a possible D gene is TRBD1 (6 bases). V lost 7 bases, J lost 0 bases, and 12 bases lay in between. The CDR3 totals 14 residues. The germline V gene encodes CDR1 SGHRS and CDR2 YFSETQ. CDR3 region: CASRDTASTDTQYF. The CDR3 bases are TGCGCCAGCCGGGACACCGCTAGCACAGATACGCAGTATTTT.

This clone appeared once. The rearrangement uses TRBV6-5 and TRBJ1-4; D not certain. This CDR3 is built from 13 residues. Deletions cut 6 bases from V and 6 bases from J, with 11 bases between. The germline CDR1 and CDR2 sequences are MNHEY and SVGAGI. The CDR3 spells CASRTDLYEKLFF. The CDR3 DNA follows: TGTGCCAGCAGGACTGACCTGTATGAAAAACTGTTTTTT.

This chain connects TRBV2 to TRBJ1-6, with 8 nucleotides matching TRBD1. Trimming removed 6 bases from V and 3 bases from J; junction bases left unmatched: 4. This CDR3 has 15 residues. Germline V lookup: CDR1 SNHLY, CDR2 FYNNEI. The CDR3 loop is CASRIGQGYNSPLHF. The CDR3 DNA reads TGTGCCAGCAGGATAGGACAGGGCTATAATTCACCCCTCCACTTT.

The CDR3 DNA sequence: TGTGCCAGCAGCCCCGGAGGACAGGGAAACACCGGGGAGCTGTTTTTT. Translation gives CASSPGGQGNTGELFF. The genes are TRBV7-3 and TRBJ2-2, with 8 bases lining up with TRBD1. Germline V lookup: CDR1 SGHTA, CDR2 FQGTGA. The CDR3 spans 16 residues. Germline trimming cut 5 bases from V and 2 bases from J; bases unmatched to any gene: 7. Looking up the rest from reference TRBV7-3 and TRBJ2-2 gives the full variable domain: GAGVSQTPSNKVTEKGKYVELRCDPISGHTALYWYRQSLGQGPEFLIYFQGTGAADDSGLPNDRFFAVRPEGSVSTLKIQRTERGDSAVYLCASSPGGQGNTGELFFGEGSRLTVL.

The CDR3, as DNA: TGTGCCAGCAGTGAATTGGCGGGGGGGGTAGATACGCAGTATTTT. It encodes CASSELAGGVDTQYF. The J gene is TRBJ2-3, the V gene TRBV2, with 9 positions matching TRBD2. Germline assignment: CDR1 SNHLY and CDR2 FYNNEI. V lost 2 bases and J lost 5; bases outside the gene matches: 5. The CDR3 extends over 15 amino acids.

This sequence joins TRBV7-2 and TRBJ2-1, with TRBD1 as a possible D gene (5 bases). The germline V and J ends were trimmed by 5 bases and 1 base, with 9 bases remaining between them. CDR3 length: 14 amino acids. CDR1 is SGHTA, CDR2 FQGNSA, per germline. The CDR3 loop reads CASSARQSYNEQFF. The CDR3 region has the DNA TGTGCCAGCAGCGCTCGACAGTCCTACAATGAGCAGTTCTTC.

V gene TRBV6-6 combines with J gene TRBJ2-1; TRBD1 agrees at 8 bases. The V and J ends lost 6 bases and 0 bases, in that order; junction bases with no gene match: 7. The CDR3 is 16 amino acids. The germline V gene has CDR1 MNHNY and CDR2 SVGAGI (reference sequence). CDR3 region: CASSHGQGSSYNEQFF. CDR3 coding DNA: TGTGCCAGCAGCCACGGACAGGGCAGCTCCTACAATGAGCAGTTCTTC.

This clone was seen just once. In DNA form, the CDR3 reads TGTGCCAGCAGTGAATCGATAGGGATGAACACTGAAGCTTTCTTT. It translates to CASSESIGMNTEAFF. This chain uses TRBV2 with TRBJ1-1; D is uncertain. Germline values: CDR1 SNHLY, CDR2 FYNNEI. The ends were cut back, 2 bases at V and 0 bases at J, with 10 bases in the middle. This CDR3 has 15 residues.

V is TRBV19 and J is TRBJ1-1; possibly TRBD1 for D (5 bases). CDR1 is LNHDA, CDR2 SQIVND, per germline (reference sequence). The CDR3 extends over 13 amino acids. The V end was cut by 4 bases, the J end by 3 bases, with 9 bases between. This CDR3 is CASSRTLDTEAFF. CDR3 sequence (DNA): TGTGCCAGTAGTAGGACACTCGACACTGAAGCTTTCTTT.

The chain has TRBV29-1 and TRBJ2-1; D ambiguous. Germline V CDR1 and CDR2: SQVTM, ANQGSEA. Between the trimmed V and J ends, which lost 6 bases and 6 bases, there was a span of 18 bases. The CDR3 runs 14 residues. Here the CDR3 reads CSVSIPHRVNEQFF. In nucleotides, the CDR3 is TGCAGCGTCTCCATACCCCACCGCGTCAATGAGCAGTTCTTC.

This clone was counted a single time. The genes are TRBV7-2 and TRBJ2-1; D is undetermined. The CDR3 runs 12 residues. V lost 1 base and J 8 bases, leaving 6 bases between the germline ends. Germline V CDR1 and CDR2: SGHTA, FQGNSA. The CDR3: CASSLGGYEQFF. Here the CDR3 DNA reads TGTGCCAGCAGCTTAGGGGGTTATGAGCAGTTCTTC.

The chain has TRBV6-2 or TRBV6-3 and TRBJ1-1, with D unclear. The V end was cut by 2 bases, the J end by 8 bases, with 9 bases between. This CDR3 has 12 residues. From germline, CDR1 is MNHEY and CDR2 SVGEGT. The CDR3 loop is CASSYGTPEAFF. CDR3 DNA: TGTGCCAGCAGTTACGGCACTCCGGAAGCTTTCTTT.

This clone showed up just once. The rearrangement uses TRBV18 and TRBJ2-7, with D uncertain. V was cut by 3 bases and J by 6 bases, with 12 bases left in between. CDR3 length: 13 amino acids. In germline, CDR1 is KGHSH, CDR2 LQKENI. The chain's CDR3 is CASSPGSYREQYV. The CDR3 DNA follows: TGTGCCAGCTCACCGGGATCGTATCGCGAGCAGTACGTC.

This clone was observed a handful of times. This chain connects TRBV6-5 to TRBJ2-7; 7 nucleotides agree with TRBD1. The J segment lost 0 bases and the V segment lost 6 bases, leaving 2 bases of the junction unmatched. The CDR3 runs to 13 residues. From germline, CDR1 is MNHEY and CDR2 SVGAGI. DNA of the CDR3: TGTGCCAGCAGGACAGGGCCCTCCTACGAGCAGTACGTC. Translating gives CASRTGPSYEQYV.

V and J are TRBV19 and TRBJ2-2, with D tentatively TRBD1 (5 bases). Trimming removed 5 bases from V and 8 bases from J, with 18 bases in between. Germline V gives CDR1 LNHDA, CDR2 SQIVND (reference sequence). The CDR3 is made up of 15 amino acids. This CDR3 is CASSARPTDIGELFF. The CDR3 region has the DNA TGTGCCAGTAGTGCCCGACCGACGGACATAGGGGAGCTGTTTTTT. Together with reference TRBV19 and TRBJ2-2, the CDR3 gives the full variable domain: DGGITQSPKYLFRKEGQNVTLSCEQNLNHDAMYWYRQDPGQGLRLIYYSQIVNDFQKGDIAEGYSVSREKKESFPLTVTSAQKNPTAFYLCASSARPTDIGELFFGEGSRLTVL.